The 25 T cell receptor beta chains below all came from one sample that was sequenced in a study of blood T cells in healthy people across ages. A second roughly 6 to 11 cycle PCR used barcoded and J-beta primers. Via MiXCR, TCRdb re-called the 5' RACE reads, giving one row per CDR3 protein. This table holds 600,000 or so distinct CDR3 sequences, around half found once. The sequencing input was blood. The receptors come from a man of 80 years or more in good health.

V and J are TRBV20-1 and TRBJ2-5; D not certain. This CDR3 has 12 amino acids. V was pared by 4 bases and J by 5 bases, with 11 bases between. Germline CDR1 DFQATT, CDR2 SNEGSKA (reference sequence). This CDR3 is CSATRHRETQYF. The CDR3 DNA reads TGCAGTGCTACCAGACATCGGGAGACCCAGTACTTC.

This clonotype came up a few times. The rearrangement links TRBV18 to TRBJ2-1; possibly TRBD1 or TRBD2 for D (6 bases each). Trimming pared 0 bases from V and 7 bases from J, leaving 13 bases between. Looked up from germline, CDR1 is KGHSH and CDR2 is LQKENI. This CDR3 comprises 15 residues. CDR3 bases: TGTGCCAGCTCACCACCGGGGGGCCTTTGGAATGAGCAGTTCTTC. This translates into CASSPPGGLWNEQFF.

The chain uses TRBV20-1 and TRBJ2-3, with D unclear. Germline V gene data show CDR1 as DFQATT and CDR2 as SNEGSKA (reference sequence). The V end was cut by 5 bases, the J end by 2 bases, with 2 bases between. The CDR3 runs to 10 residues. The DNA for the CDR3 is TGCAGTGCTCTCACAGATACGCAGTATTTT. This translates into CSALTDTQYF.

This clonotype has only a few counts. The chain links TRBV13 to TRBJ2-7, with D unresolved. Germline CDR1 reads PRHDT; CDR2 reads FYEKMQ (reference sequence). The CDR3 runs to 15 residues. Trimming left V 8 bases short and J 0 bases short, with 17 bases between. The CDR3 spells CASGSSGSGSYEQYF. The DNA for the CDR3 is TGTGCCAGCGGTTCAAGTGGATCGGGCTCCTACGAGCAGTACTTC.

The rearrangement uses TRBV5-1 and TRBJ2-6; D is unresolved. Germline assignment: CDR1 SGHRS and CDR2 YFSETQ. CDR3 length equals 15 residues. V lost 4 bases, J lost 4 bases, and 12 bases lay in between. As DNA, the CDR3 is TGCGCCAGCAGCCCACAGACTTCAGGGGCCAACGTCCTGACTTTC. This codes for CASSPQTSGANVLTF.

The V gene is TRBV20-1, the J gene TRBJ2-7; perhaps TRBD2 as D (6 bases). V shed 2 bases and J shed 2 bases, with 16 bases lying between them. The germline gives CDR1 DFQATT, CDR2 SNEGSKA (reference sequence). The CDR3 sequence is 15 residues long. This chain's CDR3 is CSARSVGTGTYEQYF. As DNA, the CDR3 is TGCAGTGCTAGAAGTGTCGGGACTGGGACCTACGAGCAGTACTTC.

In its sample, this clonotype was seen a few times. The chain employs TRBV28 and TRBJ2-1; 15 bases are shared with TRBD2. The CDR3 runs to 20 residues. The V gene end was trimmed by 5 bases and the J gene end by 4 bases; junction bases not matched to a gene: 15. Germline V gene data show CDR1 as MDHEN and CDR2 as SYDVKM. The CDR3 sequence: CASSGGLAGGIKSTYNEQFF. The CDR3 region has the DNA TGTGCCAGCAGTGGAGGACTAGCGGGAGGGATTAAATCTACTTACAATGAGCAGTTCTTC. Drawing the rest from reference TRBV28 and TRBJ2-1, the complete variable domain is DVKVTQSSRYLVKRTGEKVFLECVQDMDHENMFWYRQDPGLGLRLIYFSYDVKMKEKGDIPEGYSVSREKKERFSLILESASTNQTSMYLCASSGGLAGGIKSTYNEQFFGPGTRLTVL.

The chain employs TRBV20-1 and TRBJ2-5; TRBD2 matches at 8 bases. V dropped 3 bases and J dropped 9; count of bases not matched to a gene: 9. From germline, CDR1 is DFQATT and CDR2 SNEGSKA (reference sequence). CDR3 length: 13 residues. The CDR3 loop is CSARPAGVEAQYF. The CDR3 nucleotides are TGCAGTGCTAGGCCAGCGGGAGTGGAGGCCCAGTACTTC.

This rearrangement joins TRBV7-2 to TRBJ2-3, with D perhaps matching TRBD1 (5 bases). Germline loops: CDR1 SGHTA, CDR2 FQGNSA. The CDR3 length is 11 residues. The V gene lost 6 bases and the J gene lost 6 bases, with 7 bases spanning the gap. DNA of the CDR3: TGTGCCAGCAGATCAGGGGATACGCAGTATTTT. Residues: CASRSGDTQYF.

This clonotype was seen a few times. CDR3 coding DNA: TGTGCCAGCTCACCCCCCCTTGAGGGGCACAATGAGCAGTTCTTC. Protein: CASSPPLEGHNEQFF. J is TRBJ2-1 and V is TRBV18; D may correspond to TRBD1 or TRBD2 (5 bases each). CDR3 length equals 15 residues. With 3 bases removed from V and 5 bases from J, the gap between germline ends came to 14 bases. CDR1 and CDR2 (germline): KGHSH, LQKENI.

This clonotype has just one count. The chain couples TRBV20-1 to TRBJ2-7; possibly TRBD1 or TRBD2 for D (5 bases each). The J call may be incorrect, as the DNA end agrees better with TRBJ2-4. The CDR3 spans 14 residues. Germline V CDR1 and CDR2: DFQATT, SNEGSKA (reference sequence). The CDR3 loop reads CSARDSTGLVIQYF. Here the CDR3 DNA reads TGCAGTGCTAGAGATAGTACAGGACTTGTCATTCAGTACTTC.

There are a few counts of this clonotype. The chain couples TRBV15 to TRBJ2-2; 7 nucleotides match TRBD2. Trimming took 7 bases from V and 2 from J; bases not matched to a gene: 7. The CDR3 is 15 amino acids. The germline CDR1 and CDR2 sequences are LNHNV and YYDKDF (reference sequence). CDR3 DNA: TGTGCCACCAACAACGGGAGGACCAACACCGGGGAGCTGTTTTTT. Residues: CATNNGRTNTGELFF.

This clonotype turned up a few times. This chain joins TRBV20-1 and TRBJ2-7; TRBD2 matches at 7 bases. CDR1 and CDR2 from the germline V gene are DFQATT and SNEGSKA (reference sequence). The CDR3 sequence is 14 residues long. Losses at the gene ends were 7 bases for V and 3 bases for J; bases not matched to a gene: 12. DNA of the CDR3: TGCAGTGTAGAGGTTGGGGCGGGAGTCTACGAGCAGTACTTC. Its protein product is CSVEVGAGVYEQYF.

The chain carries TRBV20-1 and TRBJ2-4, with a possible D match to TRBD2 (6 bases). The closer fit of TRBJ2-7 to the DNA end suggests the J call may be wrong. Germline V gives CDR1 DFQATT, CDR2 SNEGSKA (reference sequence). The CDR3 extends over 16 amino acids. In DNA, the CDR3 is TGCAGTGCTAGGGAGATGGGACTCCACGATTCCTACGAGCAGTACTTC. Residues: CSAREMGLHDSYEQYF.

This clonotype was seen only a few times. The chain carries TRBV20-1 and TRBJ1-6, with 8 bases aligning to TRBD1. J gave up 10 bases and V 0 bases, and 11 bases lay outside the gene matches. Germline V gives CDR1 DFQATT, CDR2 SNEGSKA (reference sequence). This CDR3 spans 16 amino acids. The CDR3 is CSAREPTGAFGSPLHF. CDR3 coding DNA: TGCAGTGCTAGAGAGCCGACAGGGGCGTTCGGATCACCCCTCCACTTT.

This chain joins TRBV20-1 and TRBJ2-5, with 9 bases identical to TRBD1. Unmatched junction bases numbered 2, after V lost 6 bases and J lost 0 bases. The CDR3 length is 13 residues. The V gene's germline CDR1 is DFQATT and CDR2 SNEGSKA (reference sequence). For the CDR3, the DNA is TGCAGTGCAGGACAGGGGAACCAAGAGACCCAGTACTTC. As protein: CSAGQGNQETQYF.

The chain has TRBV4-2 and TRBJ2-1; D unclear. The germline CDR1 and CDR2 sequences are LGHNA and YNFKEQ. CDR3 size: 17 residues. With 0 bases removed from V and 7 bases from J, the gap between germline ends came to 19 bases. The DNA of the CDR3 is TGTGCCAGCAGCCAAGACCCCTCTAGGCGAAAAGGAAATGAGCAGTTCTTC. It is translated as CASSQDPSRRKGNEQFF.

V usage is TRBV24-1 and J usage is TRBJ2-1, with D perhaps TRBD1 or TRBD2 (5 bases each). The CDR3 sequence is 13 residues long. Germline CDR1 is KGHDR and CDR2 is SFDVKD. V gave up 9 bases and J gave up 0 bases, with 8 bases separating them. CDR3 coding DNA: TGTGCCACCGGGACGGGCTCCTACAATGAGCAGTTCTTC. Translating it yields CATGTGSYNEQFF.

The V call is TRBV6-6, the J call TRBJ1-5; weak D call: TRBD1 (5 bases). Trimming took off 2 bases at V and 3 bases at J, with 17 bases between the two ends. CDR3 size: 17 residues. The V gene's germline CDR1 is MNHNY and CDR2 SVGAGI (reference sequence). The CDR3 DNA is TGTGCCAGCAGTTACCCGACAGAGGCCCTTCTCAATCAGCCCCAGCATTTT. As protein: CASSYPTEALLNQPQHF.

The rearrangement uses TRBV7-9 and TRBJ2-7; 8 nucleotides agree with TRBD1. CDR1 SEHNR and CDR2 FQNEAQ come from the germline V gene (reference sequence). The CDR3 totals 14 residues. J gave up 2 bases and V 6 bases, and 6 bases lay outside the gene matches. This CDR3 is CASSQQGGTYEQYF. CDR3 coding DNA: TGTGCCAGCAGTCAACAGGGGGGTACCTACGAGCAGTACTTC.

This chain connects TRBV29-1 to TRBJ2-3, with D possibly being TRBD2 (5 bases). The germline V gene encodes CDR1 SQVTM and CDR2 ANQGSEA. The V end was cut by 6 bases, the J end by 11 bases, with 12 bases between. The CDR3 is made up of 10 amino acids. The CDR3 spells CSVRTLEQYF. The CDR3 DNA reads TGCAGCGTGCGGACTCTGGAGCAGTATTTT.

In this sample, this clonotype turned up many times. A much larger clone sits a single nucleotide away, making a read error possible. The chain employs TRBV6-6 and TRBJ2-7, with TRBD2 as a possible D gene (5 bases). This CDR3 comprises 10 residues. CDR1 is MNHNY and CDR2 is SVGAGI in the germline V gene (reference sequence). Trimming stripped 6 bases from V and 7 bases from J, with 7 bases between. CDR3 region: CASRGLEQYF. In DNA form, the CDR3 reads TGTGCCAGCAGAGGACTTGAGCAGTACTTC.

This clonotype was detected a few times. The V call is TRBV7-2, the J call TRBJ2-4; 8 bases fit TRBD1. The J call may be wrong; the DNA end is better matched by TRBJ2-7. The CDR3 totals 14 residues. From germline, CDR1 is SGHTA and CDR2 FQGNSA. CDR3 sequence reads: CASSLVRGPHEQYF. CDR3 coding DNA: TGTGCCAGCAGCCTAGTCAGGGGGCCGCACGAGCAGTACTTC.

The CDR3 coding sequence is TGCAGTGCCACCGACGGAGATCCTTCTTCGATTGGCTACGAGCAGTACTTC. It specifies CSATDGDPSSIGYEQYF. The chain joins TRBV20-1 to TRBJ2-4, with D uncertain. The DNA end is a closer match to TRBJ2-7, so the J assignment may be wrong. The CDR3 loop spans 17 amino acids. The V gene's germline CDR1 is DFQATT and CDR2 SNEGSKA (reference sequence).

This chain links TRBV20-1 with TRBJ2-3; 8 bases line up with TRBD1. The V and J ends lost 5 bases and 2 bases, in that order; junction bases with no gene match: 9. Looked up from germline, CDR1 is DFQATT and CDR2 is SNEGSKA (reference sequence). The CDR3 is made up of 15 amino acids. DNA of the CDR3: TGCAGTGCTCCTCCGGACAGGGATCCCACAGATACGCAGTATTTT. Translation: CSAPPDRDPTDTQYF.